This T cell receptor (beta chain) stems from a study of prognosis after radiotherapy for stage I lung cancer (dated by TCRdb to the early 2020s). Regarding the study in general: Between early 2018 and early 2019, nineteen patients with stage I NSCLC were enrolled in Nanjing, China. About 15 of the patients were found to have newly diagnosed primary stage I lung tumors, and several were living with oligometastatic NSCLC after surgical resection of the primary tumor. All patients were considered medically inoperable, owing to comorbidities in over ten and refusal of surgery in about seven. Ages in the cohort of around 14 men and 6 women ranged from roughly 53 to 84 years, with a median of 74. Tumor histology was squamous cell carcinoma in several patients and adenocarcinoma in twelve. SBRT was given in 3 to 5 fractions with a biologically effective dose of at least 100 Gy, using image-guided IMRT or VMAT. SBRT was not combined with any concurrent therapy in any patient. After SBRT, distant metastases developed in about 20% of the 19 patients at a median of about seven months, while the remaining 15 patients had no significant progression. Peripheral blood TCR beta repertoires were profiled in stage I NSCLC patients before and after stereotactic body radiotherapy, and the repertoires were related to distant failure. A total of 40 or so blood samples from some 19 patients were sequenced, with one sample obtained before and one obtained after SBRT for each patient.

Two rounds of multiplex PCR were used to amplify the TCR beta CDR3 region from genomic DNA. The first PCR round used primers specific to each TRBV and TRBJ gene, with sequences filed in Chinese patent CN105087789A. The second PCR round used universal primers. The Roche High Pure PCR Template Preparation Kit was used to extract genomic DNA from frozen PBMCs. Paired-end sequencing with 151 bp reads was performed on the libraries using an Illumina HiSeq 3000. The study's processing was this. Raw reads lacking the multiplex PCR primer sequences were removed with CutAdapt. PEAR was used to merge high-quality paired reads into contigs. By aligning each contig to reference sequences, MiXCR assigned the TRB V, D and J gene segments to that contig. To remove sequencing errors, CDR3 sequences were clustered according to base quality and sequence similarity. Diversity was calculated as Shannon entropy divided by the natural log of the number of productive TCR sequences. Clonality was computed as one minus the ratio of Shannon entropy to the natural log of the number of unique clonotypes. Using the Youden index from ROC curves, the researchers picked the repertoire-metric cut-offs for progression-free survival, and all analyses were carried out in R 3.5.3. TCRdb passed the public sequencing reads through fastp at Q25 and MiXCR, retaining productive beta sequences. Rows matching on CDR3 protein sequence are summarized as one entry with the most common DNA and genes. The V and J calls and clone size come from TCRdb's table, not from the authors' own analysis. This sample comprises roughly 15,000 distinct CDR3 sequences, more than 35% of them detected only once. The ten largest account for around 40% of the sample.

Here is what the overall study found, with its caveats: No determination of tumor specificity was made for expanded TCR clones. The study was limited by its small cohort and short follow-up, and the findings require independent validation. Differences in TRBV and TRBJ usage frequencies by metastasis status were reportedly observed in two V genes at baseline and in 8 to 10 V and two J genes after SBRT. After SBRT, the number of unique TCR clones decreased (median roughly 9,900 before versus 6,500 to 7,500 after; Wilcoxon paired P=0.011). Post-SBRT Shannon entropy and its change from baseline were lower in patients who developed distant metastases; baseline Shannon entropy was not associated with metastases. None of the reported P values were adjusted for multiple comparisons.

From a lookup of the germline V gene, CDR1 and CDR2 are MNHEY and SVGEGT. V is cut by 2 bases and J by 4 bases, and the space between the germline ends is 11 bases. The CDR3 contains 14 residues, cysteine and phenylalanine counted. The CDR3 DNA has 42 bases and is translated from base 1. A history of other malignancies or of prior chemotherapy or radiotherapy was absent in all patients, and node-negative disease was shown on CT and PET/CT in all patients. At each of two time points, 6 to 7.5 milliliters of peripheral venous blood were collected in EDTA tubes. Ficoll-Paque Plus density-gradient centrifugation was used to isolate PBMCs. Immediately after collection, samples were stored at -80 degrees C until analysis. Concerning this clonotype: Its antigen target is currently unknown. This is likely an artifact of a read error, given a far larger clone one base away.

Here the sequenced sample was PBMCs, taken before or after stereotactic body radiation therapy (not recorded which). The clonotype originates from a donor of 50 years or more with non-small cell lung cancer. The V gene is TRBV6-2 or TRBV6-3 and the J gene is TRBJ2-5; there is no confident call for the D gene. CDR3 region: CASSYTFNTETQYF. The DNA is as follows: TGTGCCAGCAGTTACACCTTCAATACAGAGACCCAGTACTTC.